Listed below are T cell receptor beta chains from one sample, sequenced in a study of blood T cell repertoires in COVID-19. Profiled with immunoSEQ multiplex PCR; TCRdb holds only in-frame clones, not every one. This table holds around 260,000 clones, nearly 90% found once. Input material: peripheral blood. Receptors originate from a human donor in a cohort sampled during active COVID-19. Both conserved end residues are part of each CDR3. D genes are given only for firm matches. Clone size is shown for a subset of rows, as once, few, many or a class of expanded clone.

TRBJ2-5,TRBV3-1/TRBV3-2,.,.,CASSFLAETQYF,TGTGCCAGCAGCTTTCTAGCGGAGACCCAGTACTTC
TRBJ2-3,TRBV28,.,TRBD2,CASSLQGLATITDTQYF,TGTGCCAGCAGTTTGCAGGGACTAGCGACAATCACAGATACGCAGTATTTT
TRBJ1-4,TRBV3-1/TRBV3-2,.,.,CASSPRGVDEKLFF,TGTGCCAGCAGCCCCAGGGGAGTTGACGAAAAACTGTTTTTT
TRBJ2-7,TRBV29-1,.,.,CSGRTEYEQYF,TGCAGCGGGAGGACTGAGTACGAGCAGTACTTC
TRBJ2-2,TRBV5-1,.,.,CASQTGNTGELFF,TGCGCCAGCCAGACAGGGAACACCGGGGAGCTGTTTTTT
TRBJ1-2,TRBV4-3,.,TRBD1,CASSQDRRTGGGIYGYTF,TGCGCCAGCAGCCAAGATCGTCGAACAGGGGGAGGGATCTATGGCTACACCTTC
TRBJ2-7,TRBV5-5,.,TRBD1,CASSPGGQGAKGEQYF,TGTGCCAGCAGCCCTGGGGGACAGGGGGCTAAGGGCGAGCAGTACTTC
TRBJ1-6,TRBV7-2,.,.,CASSLSTTGSPLHF,TGTGCCAGCAGCTTAAGTACGACGGGTTCACCCCTCCACTTT
TRBJ2-5,TRBV6-2/TRBV6-3,.,TRBD2,CASSYPTSGGPQETQYF,TGTGCCAGCAGTTACCCGACTAGCGGGGGACCTCAAGAGACCCAGTACTTC
TRBJ2-3,TRBV5-1,.,.,CASSLEGPGLQDTQYF,TGCGCCAGCAGCTTGGAGGGGCCAGGTTTGCAAGATACGCAGTATTTT
TRBJ1-2,TRBV19,.,.,CASQRPGGHYGYTF,TGTGCCAGCCAGCGCCCGGGGGGCCACTATGGCTACACCTTC
TRBJ2-7,TRBV6-1,.,.,CASSELPPTEQYF,TGTGCCAGCAGTGAACTACCCCCTACGGAGCAGTACTTC
TRBJ1-3,TRBV5-8,few,.,CASSLLGPLNTIYF,TGTGCCAGCAGCTTACTGGGCCCCTTGAACACCATATATTTT